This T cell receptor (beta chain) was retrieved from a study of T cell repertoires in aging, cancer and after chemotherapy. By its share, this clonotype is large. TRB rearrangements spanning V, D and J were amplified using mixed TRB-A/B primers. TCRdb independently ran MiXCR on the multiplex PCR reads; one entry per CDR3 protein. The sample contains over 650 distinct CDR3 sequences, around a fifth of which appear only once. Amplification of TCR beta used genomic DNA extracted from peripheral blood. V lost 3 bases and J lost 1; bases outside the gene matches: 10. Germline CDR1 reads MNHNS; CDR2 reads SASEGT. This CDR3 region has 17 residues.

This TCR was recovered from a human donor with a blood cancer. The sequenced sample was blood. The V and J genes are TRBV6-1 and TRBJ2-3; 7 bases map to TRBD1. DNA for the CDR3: TGTGCCAGCAGTGAGAATATAGGGGGCGCGGGCACAGATACGCAGTATTTT. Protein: CASSENIGGAGTDTQYF.